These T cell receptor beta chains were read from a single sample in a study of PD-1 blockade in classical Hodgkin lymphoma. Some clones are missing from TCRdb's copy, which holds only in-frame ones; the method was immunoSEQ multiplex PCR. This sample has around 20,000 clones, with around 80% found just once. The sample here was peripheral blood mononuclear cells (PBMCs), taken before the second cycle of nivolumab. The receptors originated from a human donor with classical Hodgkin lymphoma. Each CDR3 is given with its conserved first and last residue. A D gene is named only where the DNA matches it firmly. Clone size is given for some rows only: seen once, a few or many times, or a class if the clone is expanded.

CDR3 protein: CASSLEWASYGYTF; CDR3 DNA: TGCGCCAGCAGCTTGGAGTGGGCAAGCTATGGCTACACCTTC; D gene: NA; V gene: TRBV5-1; clone size: NA; J gene: TRBJ1-2
CDR3 protein: CASSTDRGETQYF; CDR3 DNA: TGTGCCAGCAGCACAGACAGAGGAGAGACCCAGTACTTC; D gene: NA; V gene: TRBV5-6; clone size: NA; J gene: TRBJ2-5
CDR3 protein: CASSIGLAGGPVSYEQYF; CDR3 DNA: TGTGCCAGTAGTATAGGACTAGCGGGAGGCCCGGTTTCCTACGAGCAGTACTTC; D gene: TRBD2; V gene: TRBV19; clone size: NA; J gene: TRBJ2-7
CDR3 protein: CASSPGTGNGYTF; CDR3 DNA: TGTGCCAGCTCACCTGGGACAGGGAATGGCTACACCTTC; D gene: TRBD1; V gene: TRBV18; clone size: NA; J gene: TRBJ1-2
CDR3 protein: CASSYVAGGPGELFF; CDR3 DNA: TGTGCCAGCAGTTACGTAGCGGGAGGGCCCGGGGAGCTGTTTTTT; D gene: TRBD2; V gene: TRBV6-6; clone size: NA; J gene: TRBJ2-2
CDR3 protein: CASSQDLIYGYTF; CDR3 DNA: TGTGCCAGCAGCCAAGATCTTATCTATGGCTACACCTTC; D gene: NA; V gene: TRBV4-2; clone size: NA; J gene: TRBJ1-2
CDR3 protein: CASSFTSSTNEKLFF; CDR3 DNA: TGTGCCAGCAGCTTTACGTCTTCAACTAATGAAAAACTGTTTTTT; D gene: NA; V gene: TRBV7-2; clone size: NA; J gene: TRBJ1-4
CDR3 protein: CASSFGHPIGSPLHF; CDR3 DNA: TGTGCCAGCAGCTTTGGACATCCCATTGGATCACCCCTCCACTTT; D gene: NA; V gene: TRBV5-4; clone size: NA; J gene: TRBJ1-6
CDR3 protein: CASSSDPRQLIHTDTQYF; CDR3 DNA: TGTGCCAGCAGTTCCGATCCAAGACAGCTCATCCACACAGATACGCAGTATTTT; D gene: NA; V gene: TRBV28; clone size: NA; J gene: TRBJ2-3
CDR3 protein: CASSLAGGLGTEAFF; CDR3 DNA: TGTGCCAGCAGCTTAGCAGGTGGGTTGGGCACTGAAGCTTTCTTT; D gene: NA; V gene: TRBV7-9; clone size: NA; J gene: TRBJ1-1
CDR3 protein: CATSRAGETQYF; CDR3 DNA: TGTGCCACCAGCAGAGCCGGGGAGACCCAGTACTTC; D gene: NA; V gene: TRBV15; clone size: NA; J gene: TRBJ2-5
CDR3 protein: CATEKDSVSGNTIYF; CDR3 DNA: TGTGCCACCGAAAAAGACAGCGTCTCTGGAAACACCATATATTTT; D gene: NA; V gene: TRBV10-3; clone size: NA; J gene: TRBJ1-3
CDR3 protein: CASSPITGIRSGNTIYF; CDR3 DNA: TGTGCCAGCAGCCCAATCACAGGGATTCGTTCTGGAAACACCATATATTTT; D gene: NA; V gene: TRBV7-2; clone size: NA; J gene: TRBJ1-3
CDR3 protein: CASSSNRGGNQETQYF; CDR3 DNA: TGTGCCAGCAGCTCCAACAGGGGGGGCAACCAAGAGACCCAGTACTTC; D gene: NA; V gene: TRBV7-2; clone size: NA; J gene: TRBJ2-5
CDR3 protein: CASSQNRGFRGQETQYF; CDR3 DNA: TGTGCCAGCAGTCAAAACAGGGGTTTTAGGGGTCAAGAGACCCAGTACTTC; D gene: TRBD1; V gene: TRBV28; clone size: NA; J gene: TRBJ2-5
CDR3 protein: CASNPSGGTNEKLFF; CDR3 DNA: TGTGCCAGCAATCCCTCGGGGGGAACTAATGAAAAACTGTTTTTT; D gene: NA; V gene: TRBV25-1; clone size: NA; J gene: TRBJ1-4
CDR3 protein: CASSLDGRVSNEQFF; CDR3 DNA: TGTGCCAGCAGTTTAGACGGGAGGGTTTCCAATGAGCAGTTCTTC; D gene: TRBD2; V gene: TRBV27; clone size: NA; J gene: TRBJ2-1
CDR3 protein: CASSLPEGMNTEAFF; CDR3 DNA: TGCGCCAGCAGCTTGCCCGAGGGGATGAACACTGAAGCTTTCTTT; D gene: NA; V gene: TRBV5-1; clone size: NA; J gene: TRBJ1-1
CDR3 protein: CASSYRDTQYF; CDR3 DNA: TGTGCCAGCAGTTACCGTGATACGCAGTATTTT; D gene: NA; V gene: TRBV6-6; clone size: NA; J gene: TRBJ2-3
CDR3 protein: CASSFRGESDTQYF; CDR3 DNA: TGTGCCAGCAGCTTCAGGGGAGAATCAGATACGCAGTATTTT; D gene: NA; V gene: TRBV11-2; clone size: NA; J gene: TRBJ2-3
CDR3 protein: CASSYRTIHYNEQFF; CDR3 DNA: TGTGCCAGCAGTTATAGGACTATTCACTACAATGAGCAGTTCTTC; D gene: NA; V gene: TRBV6-6; clone size: NA; J gene: TRBJ2-1
CDR3 protein: CASSLDGQGPWSGANVLTF; CDR3 DNA: TGTGCCAGCAGCCTAGACGGACAGGGACCATGGTCTGGGGCCAACGTCCTGACTTTC; D gene: TRBD1; V gene: TRBV13; clone size: once; J gene: TRBJ2-6
CDR3 protein: CASRARDRGPGYTF; CDR3 DNA: TGTGCCAGTAGGGCTCGGGACAGGGGGCCTGGCTACACCTTC; D gene: TRBD1; V gene: TRBV19; clone size: NA; J gene: TRBJ1-2
CDR3 protein: CASSPNVWSGRGQPQHF; CDR3 DNA: TGTGCCAGCAGTCCCAATGTGTGGTCCGGACGAGGTCAGCCCCAGCATTTT; D gene: NA; V gene: TRBV27; clone size: NA; J gene: TRBJ1-5
CDR3 protein: CASSMSDNYGYTF; CDR3 DNA: TGCGCCAGCAGCATGTCGGACAACTATGGCTACACCTTC; D gene: NA; V gene: TRBV4-3; clone size: NA; J gene: TRBJ1-2
CDR3 protein: CASSWAAGQTETQYF; CDR3 DNA: TGTGCCAGCAGTTGGGCGGCGGGACAGACAGAGACCCAGTACTTC; D gene: NA; V gene: TRBV6-5; clone size: NA; J gene: TRBJ2-5
CDR3 protein: CASSLDGSSTDTQYF; CDR3 DNA: TGTGCCAGCAGCTTGGACGGATCTAGCACAGATACGCAGTATTTT; D gene: NA; V gene: TRBV5-6; clone size: NA; J gene: TRBJ2-3
CDR3 protein: CAASRTRGEGEQFF; CDR3 DNA: TGTGCCGCTTCCCGGACTAGGGGTGAGGGTGAGCAGTTCTTC; D gene: TRBD2; V gene: TRBV11-2; clone size: medium-sized; J gene: TRBJ2-1
CDR3 protein: CASSFRERTHLETQYF; CDR3 DNA: TGTGCCAGCAGTTTTAGGGAGCGGACCCACCTAGAGACCCAGTACTTC; D gene: NA; V gene: TRBV27; clone size: once; J gene: TRBJ2-5
CDR3 protein: CASSTSGANYEQYF; CDR3 DNA: TGTGCCAGCAGTACTAGCGGGGCGAACTACGAGCAGTACTTC; D gene: TRBD2; V gene: TRBV27; clone size: once; J gene: TRBJ2-7
CDR3 protein: CASRPWKENEQFF; CDR3 DNA: TGTGCCAGCAGGCCCTGGAAGGAGAATGAGCAGTTCTTC; D gene: NA; V gene: TRBV6-6; clone size: once; J gene: TRBJ2-1
CDR3 protein: CASSLDGTGNWHEQYF; CDR3 DNA: TGTGCCAGCAGCTTAGACGGGACAGGGAATTGGCACGAGCAGTACTTC; D gene: TRBD1; V gene: TRBV11-2; clone size: NA; J gene: TRBJ2-7
CDR3 protein: CASSDAPIMINEQFF; CDR3 DNA: TGTGCCAGCAGCGACGCTCCGATCATGATCAATGAGCAGTTCTTC; D gene: NA; V gene: TRBV5-6; clone size: NA; J gene: TRBJ2-1
CDR3 protein: CASSSSQGYQPQHF; CDR3 DNA: TGTGCCAGCAGCTCCTCACAGGGTTATCAGCCCCAGCATTTT; D gene: NA; V gene: TRBV7-9; clone size: NA; J gene: TRBJ1-5
CDR3 protein: CASSVTSSYEQYF; CDR3 DNA: TGTGCCAGCAGCGTGACTAGTTCCTACGAGCAGTACTTC; D gene: NA; V gene: TRBV4-2; clone size: few; J gene: TRBJ2-7
CDR3 protein: CASRTGRETQYF; CDR3 DNA: TGCGCCAGCAGGACAGGGCGAGAGACCCAGTACTTC; D gene: TRBD1; V gene: TRBV5-1; clone size: few; J gene: TRBJ2-5
CDR3 protein: CASSITANTEAFF; CDR3 DNA: TGTGCCAGTAGTATTACAGCGAACACTGAAGCTTTCTTT; D gene: NA; V gene: TRBV19; clone size: few; J gene: TRBJ1-1
CDR3 protein: CASSVVAPGLKNIQYF; CDR3 DNA: TGTGCCAGCAGCGTAGTCGCCCCGGGACTAAAAAACATTCAGTACTTC; D gene: TRBD2; V gene: TRBV9; clone size: NA; J gene: TRBJ2-4
CDR3 protein: CASSSPWGSDTQYF; CDR3 DNA: TGTGCCAGCAGCTCCCCCTGGGGGTCAGATACGCAGTATTTT; D gene: NA; V gene: TRBV7-9; clone size: NA; J gene: TRBJ2-3
CDR3 protein: CASSLDGYNSPLHF; CDR3 DNA: TGTGCCAGCAGCTTAGACGGCTATAATTCACCCCTCCACTTT; D gene: NA; V gene: TRBV7-2; clone size: NA; J gene: TRBJ1-6
CDR3 protein: CASSSPRGGAAEQFF; CDR3 DNA: TGTGCCAGCAGCTCCCCGCGCGGGGGGGCGGCTGAGCAGTTCTTC; D gene: TRBD2; V gene: TRBV7-8; clone size: NA; J gene: TRBJ2-1
CDR3 protein: CASSLTTSGLNEQFF; CDR3 DNA: TGTGCCAGCAGTCTTACGACTAGCGGACTCAATGAGCAGTTCTTC; D gene: TRBD2; V gene: TRBV6-5; clone size: NA; J gene: TRBJ2-1
CDR3 protein: CASSLGDRGLGEQFF; CDR3 DNA: TGCGCCAGCAGCTTAGGCGACAGGGGGCTAGGTGAGCAGTTCTTC; D gene: TRBD1; V gene: TRBV5-1; clone size: once; J gene: TRBJ2-1
CDR3 protein: CASGAGGVEQYF; CDR3 DNA: TGTGCCAGCGGAGCGGGAGGAGTCGAGCAGTACTTC; D gene: TRBD2; V gene: TRBV6-5; clone size: NA; J gene: TRBJ2-7
CDR3 protein: CASSLGIPGSYNEQFF; CDR3 DNA: TGCGCCAGCAGCCTTGGGATCCCAGGCTCCTACAATGAGCAGTTCTTC; D gene: NA; V gene: TRBV4-3; clone size: NA; J gene: TRBJ2-1
CDR3 protein: CASSADSTSTDTQYF; CDR3 DNA: TGTGCCAGTAGTGCGGACAGCACTAGCACAGATACGCAGTATTTT; D gene: NA; V gene: TRBV19; clone size: few; J gene: TRBJ2-3
CDR3 protein: CASSRVASNYNEQFF; CDR3 DNA: TGTGCCAGCAGCCGGGTAGCTAGTAACTACAATGAGCAGTTCTTC; D gene: NA; V gene: TRBV7-2; clone size: NA; J gene: TRBJ2-1
CDR3 protein: CAISGLGGREKYEQYF; CDR3 DNA: TGTGCCATCAGTGGTCTCGGCGGGAGGGAGAAATACGAGCAGTACTTC; D gene: TRBD2; V gene: TRBV6-6; clone size: once; J gene: TRBJ2-7
CDR3 protein: CASSQLAGGSTDTQYF; CDR3 DNA: TGTGCCAGCAGCCAGCTAGCGGGGGGGAGCACAGATACGCAGTATTTT; D gene: TRBD2; V gene: TRBV4-2; clone size: few; J gene: TRBJ2-3
CDR3 protein: CASSVTGTSYNEQFF; CDR3 DNA: TGCGCCAGCAGCGTCACCGGGACCTCCTACAATGAGCAGTTCTTC; D gene: NA; V gene: TRBV5-1; clone size: NA; J gene: TRBJ2-1
CDR3 protein: CASSVRGPSGNTIYF; CDR3 DNA: TGTGCCAGCAGCGTGCGAGGGCCCTCTGGAAACACCATATATTTT; D gene: NA; V gene: TRBV5-6; clone size: once; J gene: TRBJ1-3
CDR3 protein: CASSLETGLTGTQEAFF; CDR3 DNA: TGTGCCAGCAGCTTGGAAACCGGCCTCACAGGGACTCAAGAAGCTTTCTTT; D gene: NA; V gene: TRBV5-6; clone size: large; J gene: TRBJ1-1
CDR3 protein: CATSRPLLLAGEERDTQYF; CDR3 DNA: TGTGCCACCAGCAGACCCCTTTTGCTAGCGGGAGAAGAGAGAGATACGCAGTATTTT; D gene: TRBD2; V gene: TRBV15; clone size: once; J gene: TRBJ2-3
CDR3 protein: CASSVGGELDYEQYF; CDR3 DNA: TGTGCCAGCAGCGTAGGCGGGGAGTTGGACTACGAGCAGTACTTC; D gene: NA; V gene: TRBV9; clone size: few; J gene: TRBJ2-7
CDR3 protein: CASSRGYQETQYF; CDR3 DNA: TGTGCCAGCAGCAGAGGGTACCAAGAGACCCAGTACTTC; D gene: NA; V gene: TRBV9; clone size: few; J gene: TRBJ2-5
CDR3 protein: CASSFLSETQYF; CDR3 DNA: TGTGCCAGCAGCTTTTTATCTGAGACCCAGTACTTC; D gene: NA; V gene: TRBV11-3; clone size: once; J gene: TRBJ2-5
CDR3 protein: CASSLLVSGSGANVLTF; CDR3 DNA: TGTGCCAGCAGCTTGTTGGTGTCGGGATCTGGGGCCAACGTCCTGACTTTC; D gene: NA; V gene: TRBV5-5; clone size: NA; J gene: TRBJ2-6
CDR3 protein: CASTLGGNTIYF; CDR3 DNA: TGTGCCAGCACCCTGGGGGGAAACACCATATATTTT; D gene: NA; V gene: TRBV6-5; clone size: NA; J gene: TRBJ1-3
CDR3 protein: CASSHGQGLPLHF; CDR3 DNA: TGTGCCAGCAGTCACGGACAGGGGTTGCCCCTCCACTTT; D gene: TRBD1; V gene: TRBV6-5; clone size: NA; J gene: TRBJ1-6
CDR3 protein: CASSLGPRGGIYGYTF; CDR3 DNA: TGCGCCAGCAGCTTGGGCCCACGGGGTGGGATCTATGGCTACACCTTC; D gene: NA; V gene: TRBV5-1; clone size: NA; J gene: TRBJ1-2